This T cell receptor beta chain emerged from a study of blood T cell repertoires in COVID-19. Study as a whole: T cells, B-cell-depleted T cells, or PBMCs provided the cDNA or gDNA that served as material.

Assay: immunoSEQ multiplex PCR; the TCRdb copy retains only in-frame clones and omits some. The sample lists 80,000 or so clones, more than 80% occurring once. CDR3 length: 15 residues. From germline, CDR1 is SGHTA and CDR2 FQGNSA. After removal of 6 bases from V and 10 bases from J, the junction contained 9 bases not matched to a gene. V is TRBV7-2 and J is TRBJ2-1; 13 bases agree with TRBD2. The sample comprised peripheral blood. This TCR was sampled from a woman older than 75 with acute or convalescent COVID-19. The CDR3 reads CASRFTSGGAREQFF. The CDR3 coding sequence is TGTGCCAGCAGATTTACTAGCGGGGGGGCGAGGGAGCAGTTCTTC. The full variable domain, completed using reference TRBV7-2 and TRBJ2-1, is GAGVSQSPSNKVTEKGKDVELRCDPISGHTALYWYRQSLGQGLEFLIYFQGNSAPDKSGLPSDRFSAERTGGSVSTLTIQRTQQEDSAVYLCASRFTSGGAREQFFGPGTRLTVL.